The clone carrying this TCR beta chain came up once. Antigen: not known. The repertoire was sequenced with immunoSEQ multiplex PCR; TCRdb's copy has only in-frame clones and lacks some. The table records some 26,000 clones, roughly 84% of them present only once. CDR3 length: 15 residues. The ends were cut back, 4 bases at V and 0 bases at J, with 10 bases in the middle. In germline, CDR1 is GTSNPN, CDR2 SVGIG (reference sequence). Every patient had relapsed following autologous stem cell transplantation, and cohorts differed in brentuximab vedotin exposure. Using magnetic negative selection, the CD4+ T cells were separated out of thawed PBMCs. These data come from a study of PD-1 blockade in classical Hodgkin lymphoma. Study-level results: When set against healthy donors, newly diagnosed patients were reported to show lower baseline TCR diversity.

This TCR came from a human donor with classical Hodgkin lymphoma. The source material was CD4+ T cells from blood, sampled at baseline. The V call is TRBV30, the J call TRBJ2-6, with D hard to call. As DNA, the CDR3 is TGTGCCTGGACCACATTTTTCTCTGGGGCCAACGTCCTGACTTTC. It yields the protein CAWTTFFSGANVLTF.